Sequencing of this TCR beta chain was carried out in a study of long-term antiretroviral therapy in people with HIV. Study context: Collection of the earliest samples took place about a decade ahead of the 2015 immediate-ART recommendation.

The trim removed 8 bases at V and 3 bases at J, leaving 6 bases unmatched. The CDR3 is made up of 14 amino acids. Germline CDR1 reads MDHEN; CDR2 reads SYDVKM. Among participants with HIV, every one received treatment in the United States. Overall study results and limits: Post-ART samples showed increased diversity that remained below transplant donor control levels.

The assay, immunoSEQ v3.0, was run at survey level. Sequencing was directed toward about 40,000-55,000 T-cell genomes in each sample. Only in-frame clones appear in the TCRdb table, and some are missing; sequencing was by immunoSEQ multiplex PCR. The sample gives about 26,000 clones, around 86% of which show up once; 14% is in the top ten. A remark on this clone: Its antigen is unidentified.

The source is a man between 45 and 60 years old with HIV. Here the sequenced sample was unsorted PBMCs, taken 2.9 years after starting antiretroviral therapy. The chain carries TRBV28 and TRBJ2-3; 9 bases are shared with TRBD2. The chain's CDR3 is CASRSGGLTDTQYF. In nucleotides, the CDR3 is TGTGCCAGCCGGAGCGGGGGGTTGACAGATACGCAGTATTTT. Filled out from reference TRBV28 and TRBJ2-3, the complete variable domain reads DVKVTQSSRYLVKRTGEKVFLECVQDMDHENMFWYRQDPGLGLRLIYFSYDVKMKEKGDIPEGYSVSREKKERFSLILESASTNQTSMYLCASRSGGLTDTQYFGPGTRLTVL.